This T cell receptor (beta chain) was sequenced for a study of TIL therapy for anti-PD-1-resistant metastatic lung cancer. In the study overall: Patients had a median age of 54 years (range 38-75). General study points: Patients were highly selected, enriched for treatment-naive, never-smoker and oncogene-addicted cases.

Documented time point: pre-treatment sample, taken before nivolumab and TIL therapy. This clone came up a few times. What it binds is unknown. Germline V gene sequence: CDR1 MDHEN, CDR2 SYDVKM. Trimming pared 2 bases from V and 5 bases from J, leaving 4 bases between. This CDR3 has 12 residues. This was the immunoSEQ v3 assay. The assay was immunoSEQ multiplex PCR, and TCRdb's table has in-frame clones only and misses some. The table lists tens of thousands of clones, roughly 84% of them singletons, with roughly 2.6% in the top ten. This clonotype originated in a person aged 25-79 years with non-small cell lung cancer. The source material was blood, sampled at baseline. The chain is built from TRBV28 and TRBJ1-3, with D unclear. CDR3 nucleotides: TGTGCCAGCAGTTTACAGAGAAACACCATATATTTT. The encoded protein is CASSLQRNTIYF.